These 21 T cell receptor beta chains originate from one sample sequenced in a study of shared clonotypes between healthy human individuals. Using immunoSEQ multiplex PCR, the repertoire was profiled, and TCRdb retains in-frame clones only, with some absent. The sample contains over a million clones, about four fifths of which appear only once. Sequenced sample: memory CD4+ T cells from PBMCs. Subset of the sample: CD45RA-negative fraction. Every receptor here comes from a man between 18 and 29 years old in good health. Some clones in this sample may be carry-over from other donors' samples.

The CDR3 coding sequence is TGTGCCAGCAGCTTACAGGGAATTGAAGCTTTCTTT. This encodes CASSLQGIEAFF. The chain has TRBV11-2 and TRBJ1-1; D possibly corresponds to TRBD1 (5 bases). Germline V gene sequence: CDR1 SGHAT, CDR2 FQNNGV. This CDR3 region has 12 residues. Trimming left V 2 bases short and J 7 bases short, with 8 bases between.

The rearrangement links TRBV28 to TRBJ1-2, with 7 bases identical to TRBD1. The ends lost 5 bases at V and 6 bases at J; junction bases unmatched: 6. From germline, CDR1 is MDHEN and CDR2 SYDVKM. CDR3 size: 13 residues. The CDR3 sequence is CASSRQGSHGYTF. Here the CDR3 DNA reads TGTGCCAGCAGTCGACAGGGTTCCCATGGCTACACCTTC.

This sequence joins TRBV14 and TRBJ2-7, with a weak D call TRBD1 (5 bases). Trimming cost V 3 bases and J 0 bases, with 9 bases left between them. Germline-derived CDR1 and CDR2 are SGHDN and FVKESK. CDR3 length: 14 amino acids. The DNA for the CDR3 is TGTGCCAGCAGCCATCTCAGGGACTCCTACGAGCAGTACTTC. It specifies CASSHLRDSYEQYF.

The CDR3 bases are TGTGCCAGCAGCTTCAGCGGGAACTATGGCTACACCTTC. It yields the protein CASSFSGNYGYTF. The chain combines TRBV7-2 with TRBJ1-2; D remains ambiguous. This CDR3 is built from 13 residues. Per the germline V gene, CDR1 is SGHTA and CDR2 is FQGNSA. Trimming stripped 3 bases from V and 2 bases from J, with 7 bases between.

The V gene is TRBV6-4, the J gene TRBJ1-5; D uncertain. The V gene lost 6 bases and the J gene lost 0 bases, with 18 bases spanning the gap. Germline CDR1 reads MRHNA; CDR2 reads SNTAGT. The CDR3 runs 17 residues. The CDR3 protein is CASRLNQKGHSNQPQHF. The CDR3 nucleotides read TGTGCCAGCAGACTCAACCAAAAGGGTCATAGCAATCAGCCCCAGCATTTT.

This clone occurred once. The rearrangement links TRBV28 to TRBJ1-1; D possibly corresponds to TRBD1 (6 bases). This CDR3 is built from 14 residues. The ends were cut back, 8 bases at V and 5 bases at J, with 18 bases in the middle. The germline gives CDR1 MDHEN, CDR2 SYDVKM. For the CDR3, the DNA is TGTGCCAGCCAAGGGGGGAGATGGGGTACTGAAGCTTTCTTT. Amino acid sequence: CASQGGRWGTEAFF.

The rearrangement joins TRBV4-2 to TRBJ1-2; D call uncertain. V was clipped by 1 base and J by 4 bases, with 7 bases between them. CDR1 and CDR2 (germline): LGHNA, YNFKEQ. The CDR3 covers 13 residues. The CDR3 reads CASSQGGLYGYTF. The DNA for the CDR3 is TGTGCCAGCAGCCAAGGCGGACTCTATGGCTACACCTTC.

The chain couples TRBV28 to TRBJ2-1, with 8 bases that match TRBD2. CDR3 size: 17 residues. Losses at the gene ends were 4 bases for V and 3 bases for J; bases not matched to a gene: 11. In germline, CDR1 is MDHEN, CDR2 SYDVKM. The CDR3 reads CASSSQWGAGDYNEQFF. The CDR3 bases are TGTGCCAGCAGTTCCCAGTGGGGAGCGGGGGACTACAATGAGCAGTTCTTC.

V and J are TRBV5-1 and TRBJ1-1; 7 bases align to TRBD1. CDR1 SGHRS and CDR2 YFSETQ come from the germline V gene. This CDR3 is 14 amino acids long. Germline trimming cut 4 bases from V and 1 base from J; bases unmatched to any gene: 4. The CDR3 nucleotides are TGCGCCAGCAGCGCGAACAGGGGGAACACTGAAGCTTTCTTT. This gives the protein CASSANRGNTEAFF.

The CDR3 nucleotides read TGTGCCAGCAGCCAGGAATCAGGGGGCGGAGGGGTGAGGACTGAAGCTTTCTTT. Amino acids: CASSQESGGGGVRTEAFF. This sequence joins TRBV14 and TRBJ1-1; TRBD1 aligns across 8 bases. Germline V CDR1 and CDR2: SGHDN, FVKESK. The CDR3 is 18 amino acids. V lost 3 bases to trimming and J lost 5 bases; unmatched junction nucleotides: 17.

The chain uses TRBV5-4 and TRBJ1-2, with 7 nucleotides matching TRBD1. The CDR3 spans 12 residues. The V and J ends lost 7 bases and 4 bases, in that order; junction bases with no gene match: 4. The V gene's germline CDR1 is SGHNT and CDR2 YYREEE (reference sequence). The CDR3 reads CASRRDSYGYTF. For the CDR3, the DNA is TGTGCCAGCCGCCGGGACAGCTATGGCTACACCTTC.

The rearrangement uses TRBV7-7 and TRBJ2-5; the D is unclear. Trimming removed 6 bases at V and 4 bases at J, with 12 bases between. Germline values: CDR1 SSHAT, CDR2 FNYEAQ (reference sequence). The CDR3 has 13 amino acids. The CDR3 protein is CASRGNSGETQYF. CDR3 nucleotides: TGTGCCAGCAGGGGAAACTCAGGAGAGACCCAGTACTTC.

V usage is TRBV29-1 and J usage is TRBJ2-1, with 7 bases aligning to TRBD1. Germline assignment: CDR1 SQVTM and CDR2 ANQGSEA. V was pared by 7 bases and J by 6 bases, with 15 bases of the junction left unmatched. The CDR3 has 15 amino acids. The CDR3 DNA is TGCAGCGCTCCCTTGGGACAGTCCCTGAGCAATGAGCAGTTCTTC. Its translation: CSAPLGQSLSNEQFF.

The rearrangement joins TRBV7-2 to TRBJ1-2; D uncertain. Trimming pared 3 bases from V and 0 bases from J, leaving 20 bases between. Germline V gene sequence: CDR1 SGHTA, CDR2 FQGNSA. The CDR3 spans 18 residues. The CDR3 nucleotides are TGTGCCAGCAGCTTTTATGGGGATATGGGATCAACTAACTATGGCTACACCTTC. Its protein product is CASSFYGDMGSTNYGYTF.

This clone was counted a single time. The chain joins TRBV11-2 to TRBJ2-7; D could derive from TRBD1 or TRBD2 (5 bases each). The CDR3 consists of 13 residues. The V end lost 5 bases, the J end lost 5 bases, and 13 bases lay between the germline ends. CDR1 and CDR2 (germline): SGHAT, FQNNGV. CDR3 sequence: CASSQSLGDEQYF. Here the CDR3 DNA reads TGTGCCAGCAGCCAATCGTTGGGGGACGAGCAGTACTTC.

The rearrangement uses TRBV29-1 and TRBJ2-1; D remains unclear. Germline-derived CDR1 and CDR2 are SQVTM and ANQGSEA. The CDR3 loop spans 14 amino acids. V lost 6 bases to trimming and J lost 2 bases, with 14 bases between them. DNA for the CDR3: TGCAGCGTCCTCATAGCCTCCCCCTACAATGAGCAGTTCTTC. Protein: CSVLIASPYNEQFF.

The chain recombines TRBV7-8 with TRBJ1-1, with no clear D. This CDR3 is built from 15 residues. V was shortened by 1 base and J by 4 bases, with 13 bases between the two germline ends. Germline-derived CDR1 and CDR2 are SGHVS and FQNEAQ. The DNA for the CDR3 is TGTGCCAGCAGCTTAGGGCTCCTTCGGACCACTGAAGCTTTCTTT. Its translation: CASSLGLLRTTEAFF.

The rearrangement joins TRBV18 to TRBJ2-1, with TRBD2 matching 9 bases. Germline assignment: CDR1 KGHSH and CDR2 LQKENI. The trim removed 0 bases at V and 7 bases at J, leaving 10 bases unmatched. The CDR3 length is 17 residues. CDR3 in amino acids: CASSPPRREGRENEQFF. DNA of the CDR3: TGTGCCAGCTCACCACCGAGGCGGGAGGGCCGGGAGAATGAGCAGTTCTTC.

V and J are TRBV2 and TRBJ1-3; TRBD1 might be the D (6 bases). The V end lost 4 bases, the J end lost 0 bases, and 13 bases lay between the germline ends. CDR3 length: 16 residues. Germline V gives CDR1 SNHLY, CDR2 FYNNEI. The CDR3, as DNA: TGTGCCAGCAGTGTCGGACAGCCTCGCTCTGGAAACACCATATATTTT. The encoded protein is CASSVGQPRSGNTIYF. The complete variable domain, with remaining parts taken from reference TRBV2 and TRBJ1-3, reads EPEVTQTPSHQVTQMGQEVILRCVPISNHLYFYWYRQILGQKVEFLVSFYNNEISEKSEIFDDQFSVERPDGSNFTLKIRSTKLEDSAMYFCASSVGQPRSGNTIYFGEGSWLTVV.

The V and J genes are TRBV2 and TRBJ2-4; the match to TRBD2 covers 7 bases. Per the germline V gene, CDR1 is SNHLY and CDR2 is FYNNEI. The CDR3 length is 17 residues. V was clipped by 3 bases and J by 0 bases; unmatched bases: 8. The CDR3 loop reads CASSEASGTIAKNIQYF. The CDR3 nucleotides read TGTGCCAGCAGTGAGGCTAGCGGAACTATAGCCAAAAACATTCAGTACTTC. Complete variable domain (other parts from reference TRBV2 and TRBJ2-4): EPEVTQTPSHQVTQMGQEVILRCVPISNHLYFYWYRQILGQKVEFLVSFYNNEISEKSEIFDDQFSVERPDGSNFTLKIRSTKLEDSAMYFCASSEASGTIAKNIQYFGAGTRLSVL.

This clone was seen once. V gene TRBV30 combines with J gene TRBJ2-1; 8 bases agree with TRBD2. J lost 4 bases, V lost 5 bases, and 7 bases had no gene match. Looked up from germline, CDR1 is GTSNPN and CDR2 is SVGIG (reference sequence). The CDR3 is made up of 14 amino acids. The CDR3 reads CAWLRGLGYNEQFF. DNA for the CDR3: TGTGCCTGGTTGAGGGGACTAGGTTACAATGAGCAGTTCTTC.